Below are 17 T cell receptor beta chains sequenced from a single sample in a study of blood T cell repertoires in COVID-19. TCRdb's copy holds only in-frame clones and misses some; the assay was immunoSEQ multiplex PCR. Of under 250,000 clones listed, about four fifths are singletons. Sequenced input: peripheral blood. These TCRs come from a woman in her 70s with acute or convalescent COVID-19.

The V call is TRBV2, the J call TRBJ2-1, with D possibly matching TRBD2 (5 bases). Trimming took off 4 bases at V and 0 bases at J, with 10 bases between the two ends. Looked up from germline, CDR1 is SNHLY and CDR2 is FYNNEI. There are 15 residues in the CDR3. CDR3 protein: CASSVGVSSYNEQFF. CDR3 nucleotides: TGTGCCAGCAGTGTCGGGGTTAGCTCCTACAATGAGCAGTTCTTC.

This clone was seen a handful of times. The chain carries TRBV7-2 and TRBJ1-2; 7 nucleotides line up with TRBD1. This CDR3 contains 15 residues. Germline CDR1 is SGHTA and CDR2 is FQGNSA. J was trimmed by 4 bases and V by 0 bases; bases with no gene match: 5. CDR3 coding DNA: TGTGCCAGCAGCTTAGCCTTAACAGGGGCCTATGGCTACACCTTC. Its protein is CASSLALTGAYGYTF.

This clone was seen a few times. Other DNA sequences in this specimen translate into the identical CDR3. This rearrangement joins TRBV3-1 (or the pseudogene TRBV3-2) to TRBJ2-3, with TRBD2 identical over 13 bases. V dropped 1 base and J dropped 1; count of bases not matched to a gene: 2. The CDR3 is 17 residues long. Germline values: CDR1 LGHDT, CDR2 YNNKEL (reference sequence). CDR3 DNA: TGTGCCAGCAGCCAAGGACTAGCGGGGGGAGGCACAGATACGCAGTATTTT. Its translation is CASSQGLAGGGTDTQYF.

The rearrangement joins TRBV18 to TRBJ2-1; 7 bases are a match to TRBD2. CDR1 is KGHSH and CDR2 is LQKENI in the germline V gene. The trim removed 3 bases at V and 2 bases at J, leaving 4 bases unmatched. The CDR3 runs to 15 residues. CDR3: CASSPSGPPYNEQFF. Written as DNA, the CDR3 is TGTGCCAGCTCACCTAGCGGGCCTCCCTACAATGAGCAGTTCTTC.

The V call is TRBV5-6, the J call TRBJ2-2, with 7 bases that match TRBD2. Trimming at V came to 1 base and at J to 3 bases, leaving 0 bases not matched to a gene. Germline CDR1 reads SGHDT; CDR2 reads YYEEEE. The CDR3 runs to 14 residues. In DNA form, the CDR3 reads TGTGCCAGCAGCTTGAGCGGGGACACCGGGGAGCTGTTTTTT. This translates into CASSLSGDTGELFF.

J is TRBJ1-5 and V is TRBV2; tentatively, D is TRBD1 (5 bases). CDR3 length equals 16 residues. Germline V lookup: CDR1 SNHLY, CDR2 FYNNEI. Trimming shortened V by 6 bases and J by 9 bases, and 24 bases separated the two germline ends. CDR3 DNA: TGTGCCAGCAGCGGGGGACCGAGCCTCTCCGGAGCGCCCCAGCATTTT. It translates to CASSGGPSLSGAPQHF.

This chain connects TRBV18 to TRBJ1-2; D may be TRBD1 (6 bases). The CDR3 extends over 13 amino acids. Trimming pared 3 bases from V and 7 bases from J, leaving 12 bases between. Germline V gene sequence: CDR1 KGHSH, CDR2 LQKENI. CDR3 sequence (DNA): TGTGCCAGCTCACCCCAGGGGAATAGTGGCTACACCTTC. Translating gives CASSPQGNSGYTF.

This chain connects TRBV3-1 (or the pseudogene TRBV3-2) to TRBJ1-2, with TRBD1 matching over 8 bases. The germline CDR1 and CDR2 sequences are LGHDT and YNNKEL (reference sequence). J gave up 3 bases and V 1 base, and 4 bases lay outside the gene matches. This CDR3 has 15 amino acids. CDR3 amino acids: CASSQAGQGHYGYTF. Written as DNA, the CDR3 is TGTGCCAGCAGCCAAGCCGGACAGGGCCACTATGGCTACACCTTC.

The V gene is TRBV19, the J gene TRBJ1-2, with 8 bases aligning to TRBD1. The length of the CDR3 is 15 residues. In germline, CDR1 is LNHDA, CDR2 SQIVND (reference sequence). With 9 bases clipped from V and 4 bases from J, the junction kept 13 bases outside the gene matches. The DNA of the CDR3 is TGTGCCAGCATCCCATCAGGGGGCGCGGGCTATGGCTACACCTTC. Translating it yields CASIPSGGAGYGYTF.

This clone was seen a single time. The CDR3 reads CASTNGRNQPQHF. In DNA form, the CDR3 reads TGTGCCAGCACCAACGGTCGCAATCAGCCCCAGCATTTT. The chain joins TRBV6-5 to TRBJ1-5; D remains ambiguous. The CDR3 is 13 amino acids. Deletions cut 7 bases from V and 2 bases from J, with 9 bases between. Germline V lookup: CDR1 MNHEY, CDR2 SVGAGI.

The chain links TRBV7-2 to TRBJ2-3, with 13 nucleotides matching TRBD2. The CDR3 totals 16 residues. CDR1 is SGHTA and CDR2 is FQGNSA in the germline V gene. The V gene end was trimmed by 5 bases and the J gene end by 4 bases; junction bases not matched to a gene: 6. The CDR3 region is CASSPRTSGGSDTQYF. The DNA for the CDR3 is TGTGCCAGCAGCCCTAGGACTAGCGGGGGTTCAGATACGCAGTATTTT. Filled out from reference TRBV7-2 and TRBJ2-3, the complete variable domain reads GAGVSQSPSNKVTEKGKDVELRCDPISGHTALYWYRQSLGQGLEFLIYFQGNSAPDKSGLPSDRFSAERTGGSVSTLTIQRTQQEDSAVYLCASSPRTSGGSDTQYFGPGTRLTVL.

As DNA, the CDR3 is TGTGCCAGCAGCCCACGGGGAGGCTATGGCTACACCTTC. Translating gives CASSPRGGYGYTF. The V and J genes are TRBV7-9 and TRBJ1-2, with D uncertain. Deletions cut 5 bases from V and 4 bases from J, with 11 bases between. Germline CDR1 reads SEHNR; CDR2 reads FQNEAQ (reference sequence). The CDR3 has 13 residues.

The gene calls are TRBV2 and TRBJ1-2; 9 bases line up with TRBD1. J was trimmed by 7 bases and V by 3 bases; bases with no gene match: 3. This CDR3 has 13 residues. Germline loops: CDR1 SNHLY, CDR2 FYNNEI. The CDR3 region is CASSETGGGGYTF. In nucleotides, the CDR3 is TGTGCCAGCAGTGAGACAGGGGGTGGTGGCTACACCTTC.

The rearrangement joins TRBV5-4 to TRBJ2-5; a possible D gene is TRBD1 (5 bases). V lost 1 base to trimming and J lost 1 base, with 11 bases between them. Germline-derived CDR1 and CDR2 are SGHNT and YYREEE (reference sequence). The CDR3 covers 15 residues. CDR3 nucleotides: TGTGCCAGCAGCTTGTTTGGGGCGATCCAAGAGACCCAGTACTTC. Encoded protein: CASSLFGAIQETQYF.

The sample holds a few counts of this clone. The chain uses TRBV11-3 and TRBJ2-2; D not resolved. This CDR3 spans 13 amino acids. With 6 bases removed from V and 0 bases from J, the gap between germline ends came to 5 bases. CDR1 is SGHNT and CDR2 is YENEEA in the germline V gene. This CDR3 is CASRYSNTGELFF. CDR3 coding DNA: TGTGCCAGCAGGTATTCGAACACCGGGGAGCTGTTTTTT.

Notes on this clone: A much larger clone lies one base from this, so it may be a read error. V and J are TRBV6-6 and TRBJ1-1, with D possibly matching TRBD1 (6 bases). This CDR3 has 14 residues. CDR1 and CDR2 from the germline V gene are MNHNY and SVGAGI (reference sequence). Trimming took off 2 bases at V and 5 bases at J, with 12 bases between the two ends. This CDR3 reads CASSYGQGKTEAFF. Here the CDR3 DNA reads TGTGCCAGCAGTTACGGGCAGGGGAAAACTGAAGCTTTCTTT.

The V and J genes are TRBV7-2 and TRBJ1-3, with 7 bases matching TRBD1. CDR1 and CDR2 (germline): SGHTA, FQGNSA. The CDR3 sequence is 15 residues long. V gave up 5 bases and J gave up 3 bases; unmatched junction bases: 7. CDR3: CASSPRGAGGNTIYF. The CDR3 nucleotides read TGTGCCAGCAGCCCCAGGGGGGCAGGTGGAAACACCATATATTTT.